This T cell receptor (beta chain) was retrieved from a study of CD8+ T cells in alopecia areata. Study as a whole: Tofacitinib was taken orally by treated patients, and the dose was 5 to 10 mg twice daily. General observations from the study: Lesional scalp displayed greater clonality than normal scalp, most notably in alopecia totalis/universalis.

cDNA reverse transcribed from extracted RNA served as the sequencing template. The table came from immunoSEQ multiplex PCR; TCRdb's copy has only in-frame clones and leaves some out. The sample yields about 150,000 clones, 85% to 90% seen once. Germline CDR1 reads MNHNY; CDR2 reads SVGAGI (reference sequence). The CDR3 totals 14 residues. Losses at the gene ends were 6 bases for V and 7 bases for J; bases not matched to a gene: 11. With respect to this clone: Its antigen is currently unknown.

Those with alopecia areata gave lesional scalp punch biopsies and peripheral blood. The researchers isolated CD4+ and CD8+ T cells from PBMCs by sorting. The source of this sequence is a human donor with alopecia areata. Sequences were derived from CD8+ T cells sorted from blood, sampled at week 0. The chain is built from TRBV6-6 and TRBJ1-1, with TRBD1 matching over 7 bases. CDR3 residues: CASRYTTGTDEAFF. CDR3 in DNA: TGTGCCAGCAGATACACCACCGGGACAGATGAAGCTTTCTTT.